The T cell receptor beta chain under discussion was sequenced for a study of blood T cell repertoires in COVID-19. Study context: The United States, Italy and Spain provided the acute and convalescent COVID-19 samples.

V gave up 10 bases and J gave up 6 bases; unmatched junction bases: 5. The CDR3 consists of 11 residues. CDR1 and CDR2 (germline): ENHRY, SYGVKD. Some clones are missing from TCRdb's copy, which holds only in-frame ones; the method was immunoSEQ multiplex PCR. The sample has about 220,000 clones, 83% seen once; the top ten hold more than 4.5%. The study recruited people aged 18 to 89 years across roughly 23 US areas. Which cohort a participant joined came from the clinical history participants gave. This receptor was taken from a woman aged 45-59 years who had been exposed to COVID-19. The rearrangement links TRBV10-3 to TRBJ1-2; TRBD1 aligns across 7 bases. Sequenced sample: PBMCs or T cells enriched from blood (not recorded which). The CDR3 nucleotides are TGTGCCACCGGACAGGAGGATGGCTACACCTTC. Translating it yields CATGQEDGYTF.